This TCR beta chain emerged from a study of cytomegalovirus exposure and HLA in healthy donors. About the study: Of all 400 or so donors who were genotyped, around 82% belonged to the Caucasian-associated ancestry cluster. Study conclusions and caveats: CMV serostatus stood as the only immune exposure information on hand.

Notes on this clone: Its antigen is not identified.

The PCR made use of 60 Vbeta and 13 Jbeta primers. The protocol was immunoSEQ multiplex PCR, while the TCRdb copy is restricted to in-frame clones and leaves out a portion. Of 90,000 to 150,000 clones listed, around 80% were seen once; the top ten hold 0.24%. With 5 bases clipped from V and 3 bases from J, the junction kept 7 bases outside the gene matches. CDR1 is SGHTA, CDR2 FQGTGA, per germline. This CDR3 contains 16 residues. The chain recombines TRBV7-3 with TRBJ2-2; 9 nucleotides match TRBD1. Sequencing was done on a sample of PBMCs. This TCR came from a man in his forties or fifties in good health and CMV-seronegative. This chain's CDR3 is CASSATGGRDTGELFF. CDR3 sequence (DNA): TGTGCCAGCAGCGCCACAGGGGGCCGGGACACCGGGGAGCTGTTTTTT.